This T cell receptor beta chain derives from a study of blood T cell repertoires in COVID-19 (dated by TCRdb to about 2020). Turning to the overall study: Samples from collaborators originated in the United States, Italy and Spain and spanned both the acute and convalescent phases of COVID-19. The material from the prospective study consisted of cDNA or gDNA derived from T cells, B-cell-depleted T cells, or PBMCs. Subjects who had been exposed to COVID-19, were actively infected with it, or had recovered from it provided the deeply sampled blood TCRbeta repertoires that made up the dataset. The repertoires were made available in a free public database intended to serve as a resource for research on the immune response to SARS-CoV-2. The samples were drawn from the first 160 participants of the ongoing ImmuneRACE study and from some 1,300 subjects provided by 6 global collaborators. A de-identified subject ID, COVID-19 status, age in years and sex were almost always included in the sample metadata. Where available, HLA class I and class II types were taken from metadata supplied by the sample provider and were not determined by assay-based typing.

Broader findings and caveats from the paper: The quantity of clinical and demographic metadata differed by source and by participant and was supplied without curation.

The immunoSEQ Assay, a bias-controlled multiplex PCR, was used to amplify TCRbeta CDR3 regions from genomic DNA. In the source study's methods: Nucleated cell counts per sample were estimated from amplification of reference gene primers within the assay. To quantify the absolute abundance of each unique TCRbeta CDR3 rearrangement, sequence reads were collapsed and filtered. For each sample, productive Simpson clonality was calculated as the square root of Simpson's diversity index across productive rearrangements. TCRdb holds this immuneACCESS table with in-frame rearrangements only. Some clones are missing; in checked studies, unresolved V genes explain under half, and the rest has no known cause. V and J calls and clone size are as listed in that table; D and trimming were resolved from the DNA. For this sample there are 60,000 or so clones; around 65% appear just once. The top ten constitute 51% of the sample.

Participants in the prospective study were aged roughly 18 to 95 years, lived in under 30 United States geographic areas, and enrolled through a virtual design. Cohort assignment in the prospective study relied on participant-reported clinical history from a screening survey and a study questionnaire. Exposed participants had been in contact, within 2 weeks of entering the study, with a person who had a PCR-confirmed or clinician-diagnosed case of COVID-19. Each participant in the prospective study had whole blood, serum and a nasopharyngeal or oropharyngeal swab collected by mobile phlebotomists. Participants in the prospective study had the option to provide additional blood draws and questionnaires over an approximately 2-month period. Before DNA extraction, blood samples from the prospective study were shipped at room temperature or frozen. Germline trimming: 5 bases from V, 2 bases from J; junction bases outside gene matches: 5. CDR1 and CDR2 were assigned from the germline V gene (reference sequence) as MNHEY and SMNVEV. From the cysteine up to the phenylalanine, the CDR3 has a length of 14 residues. The entry retains the CDR3 DNA only, 42 bases that are in frame from base 1.

This clone has a handful of counts. No antigen is known for it. Per-nucleotide qualities are absent, and no much larger clonotype sits a single base away. This sequence was found in a woman aged 55 to 70 who had been exposed to COVID-19. The V gene is TRBV27 and the J gene is TRBJ2-7; 8 central bases correspond to TRBD1. Sequencing was carried out using PBMCs or T cells enriched from blood (not recorded which). The CDR3 is CASSASRGPYEQYF. DNA sequence: TGTGCCAGCAGTGCTTCCAGGGGGCCCTACGAGCAGTACTTC.